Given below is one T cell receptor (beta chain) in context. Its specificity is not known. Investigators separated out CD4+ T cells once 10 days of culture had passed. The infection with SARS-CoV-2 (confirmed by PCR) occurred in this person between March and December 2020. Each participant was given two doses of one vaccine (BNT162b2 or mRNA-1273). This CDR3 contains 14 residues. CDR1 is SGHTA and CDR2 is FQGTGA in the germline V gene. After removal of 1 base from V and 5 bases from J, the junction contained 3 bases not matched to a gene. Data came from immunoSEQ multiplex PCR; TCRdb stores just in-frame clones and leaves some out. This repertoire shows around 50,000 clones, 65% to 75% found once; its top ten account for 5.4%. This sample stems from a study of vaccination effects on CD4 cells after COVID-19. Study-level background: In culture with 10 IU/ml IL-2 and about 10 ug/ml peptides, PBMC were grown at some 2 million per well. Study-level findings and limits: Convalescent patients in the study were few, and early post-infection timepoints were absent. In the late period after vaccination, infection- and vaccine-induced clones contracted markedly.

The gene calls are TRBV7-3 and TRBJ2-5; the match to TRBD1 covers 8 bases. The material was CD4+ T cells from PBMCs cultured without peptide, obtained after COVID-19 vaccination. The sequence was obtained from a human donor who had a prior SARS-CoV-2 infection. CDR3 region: CASSLKDRAETQYF. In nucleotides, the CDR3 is TGTGCCAGCAGCTTAAAGGACAGGGCGGAGACCCAGTACTTC.